This T cell receptor beta chain was sequenced in a study of blood T cell repertoires in COVID-19. Study details: In each case, the material was cDNA or gDNA derived from T cells, B-cell-depleted T cells, or PBMCs.

The germline V gene encodes CDR1 SEHNR and CDR2 FQNEAQ (reference sequence). V gave up 1 base and J gave up 3 bases; unmatched junction bases: 3. There are 15 residues in the CDR3. Data came from immunoSEQ multiplex PCR; TCRdb stores just in-frame clones and leaves some out. The data hold more than 250,000 clones, with 70% to 90% observed a single time. Material for sequencing was PBMCs or T cells enriched from blood (not recorded which). The clonotype comes from a woman aged 40 to 50 who had recovered from COVID-19. V and J are TRBV7-9 and TRBJ2-7; 10 bases line up with TRBD2. CDR3: CASSLVASGSYEQYF. The CDR3 bases are TGTGCCAGCAGCTTAGTTGCTAGCGGGAGCTACGAGCAGTACTTC.